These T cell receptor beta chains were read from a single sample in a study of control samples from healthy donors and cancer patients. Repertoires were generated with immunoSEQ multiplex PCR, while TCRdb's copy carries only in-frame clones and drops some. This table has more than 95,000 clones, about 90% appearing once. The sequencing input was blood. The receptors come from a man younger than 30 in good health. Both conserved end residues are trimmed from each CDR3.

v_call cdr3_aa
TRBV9 ATSRTAEMNTEAF
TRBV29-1 SAYRDRVGYT
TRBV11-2 ASSFISSPRSYEQY
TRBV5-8 ASSFGGRRTGETQY
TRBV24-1 ATSDRSGAYEQF
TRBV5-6 ASSLGHGSYNEQF
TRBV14 ASSPWGRETQY
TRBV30 AWNPYNEQF
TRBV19 ASSPRGGKLF
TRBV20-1 SASGGAQETQY
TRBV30 AWDDLGETQY
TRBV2 ASNRGPRSDTQY
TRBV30 AWSVGTGGGNSPLH
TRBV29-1 SARVYTEAF
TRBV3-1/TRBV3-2 ASSQEGLWGGYT
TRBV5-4 ASSSPSVGSNTGELF
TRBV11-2 ASSLEGWGGPSTDTQY
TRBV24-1 ATSDASSGNKNEQF
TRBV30 AWSVVGRGRVADTQY
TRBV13 ASSLTTSSNEQF
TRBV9 ASSAGGGISESGELF
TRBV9 ASSLGTGGNEQF
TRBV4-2 ASSQRGTGFENTEAF
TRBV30 AWAGTGPGGAF
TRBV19 ASSIAGQHYEQY
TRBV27 ASRVSGRAAGELF
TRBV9 ASSPRTGQGTQY
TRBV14 ASSPRTGTYEQY
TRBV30 AWSPRLGTGQTYEQY
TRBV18 ASSPPVAVSDYNEQF
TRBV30 AWRGAGGNYEQY
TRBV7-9 ASSSLDSYLYGYT
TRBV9 ASSSSPAGGTDTQY
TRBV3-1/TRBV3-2 ASSPTKNGNTIY
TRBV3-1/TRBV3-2 ASSQATQGVRELF
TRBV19 ASKPSGYNEQF
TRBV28 ASSLGAGTGISGYT
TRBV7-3 ASSDSGTAKETQY
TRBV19 ASRPGQWAYEQY
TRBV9 ASSVDPQPNQPQH
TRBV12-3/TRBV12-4 ASSLEGVTQY